Here is one T cell receptor (beta chain) with its context. As yet, its antigen is unknown. This entry belongs to a study of blood T cells in healthy people across ages. Trimming pared 8 bases from V and 8 bases from J, leaving 31 bases between. Germline CDR1 DFQATT, CDR2 SNEGSKA (reference sequence). The CDR3 is 17 amino acids. A sample-barcoded 5' primer and a J-beta primer mix were used in a second PCR of roughly 6 to 12 cycles. TCRdb analysed the 5' RACE reads with MiXCR anew, one entry per CDR3 protein. The data hold around 2 million distinct CDR3 sequences, with more than 35% observed a single time. Study-wide findings and caveats: Diversity was higher, and naive CD4+ cells more numerous, in long-lived donors than in aged donors.

This chain links TRBV20-1 with TRBJ2-1; perhaps TRBD2 as D (7 bases). The sequencing sample was made of blood. The TCR sequence derives from a human donor in good health. The CDR3 DNA follows: TGCAGTTCGCAGGGACTCTGGAAAGGGGGGGGCCAGGATGAGCAGTTCTTC. Translating gives CSSQGLWKGGGQDEQFF.